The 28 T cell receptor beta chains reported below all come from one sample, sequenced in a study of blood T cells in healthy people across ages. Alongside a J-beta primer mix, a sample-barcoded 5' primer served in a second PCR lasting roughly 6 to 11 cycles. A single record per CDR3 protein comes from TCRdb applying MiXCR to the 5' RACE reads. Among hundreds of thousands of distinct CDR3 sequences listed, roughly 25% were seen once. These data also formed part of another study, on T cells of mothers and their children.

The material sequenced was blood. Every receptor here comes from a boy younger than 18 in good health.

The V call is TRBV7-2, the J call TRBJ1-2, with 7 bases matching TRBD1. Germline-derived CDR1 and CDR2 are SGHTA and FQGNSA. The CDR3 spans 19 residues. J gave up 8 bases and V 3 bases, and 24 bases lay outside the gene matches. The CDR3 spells CASSLYLLGTSSRGGGYTF. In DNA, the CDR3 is TGTGCCAGCAGCTTGTACCTGCTCGGGACATCTTCTAGAGGGGGCGGCTACACCTTC.

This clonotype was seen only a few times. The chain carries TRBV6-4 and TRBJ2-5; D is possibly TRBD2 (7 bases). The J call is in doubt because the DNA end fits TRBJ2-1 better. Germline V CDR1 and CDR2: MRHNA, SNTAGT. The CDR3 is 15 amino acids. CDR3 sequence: CASKNTGGADNEQFF. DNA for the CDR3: TGTGCCAGCAAGAATACGGGGGGCGCGGACAATGAGCAGTTCTTC.

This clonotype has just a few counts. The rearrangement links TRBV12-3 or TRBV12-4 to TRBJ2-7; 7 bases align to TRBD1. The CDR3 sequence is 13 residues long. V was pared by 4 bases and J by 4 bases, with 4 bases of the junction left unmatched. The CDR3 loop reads CASSWGTEYEQYF. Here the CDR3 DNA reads TGTGCCAGCAGTTGGGGGACAGAATACGAGCAGTACTTC.

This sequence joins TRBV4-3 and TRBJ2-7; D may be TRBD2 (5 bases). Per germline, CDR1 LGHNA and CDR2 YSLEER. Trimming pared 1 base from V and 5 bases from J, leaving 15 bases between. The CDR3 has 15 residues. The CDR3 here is CASSQGPLDGDEQYF. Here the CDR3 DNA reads TGCGCCAGCAGCCAAGGGCCATTAGACGGGGACGAGCAGTACTTC.

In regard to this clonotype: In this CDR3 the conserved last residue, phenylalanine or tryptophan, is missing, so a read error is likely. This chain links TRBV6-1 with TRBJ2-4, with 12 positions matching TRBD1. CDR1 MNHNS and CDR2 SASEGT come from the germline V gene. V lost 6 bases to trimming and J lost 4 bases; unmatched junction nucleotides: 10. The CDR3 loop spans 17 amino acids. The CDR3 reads CASSLKPGQGAKNIQYL. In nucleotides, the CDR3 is TGTGCCAGCAGCCTTAAGCCGGGACAGGGGGCAAAAAACATTCAGTACCTC.

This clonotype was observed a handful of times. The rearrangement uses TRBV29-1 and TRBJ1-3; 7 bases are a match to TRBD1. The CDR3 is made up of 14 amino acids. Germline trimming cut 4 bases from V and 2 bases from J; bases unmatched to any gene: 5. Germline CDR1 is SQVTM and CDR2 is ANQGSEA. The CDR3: CSVGRGVTGNTIYF. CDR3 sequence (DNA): TGCAGCGTTGGCAGGGGGGTCACTGGAAACACCATATATTTT. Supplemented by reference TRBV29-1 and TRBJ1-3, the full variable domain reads SAVISQKPSRDICQRGTSLTIQCQVDSQVTMMFWYRQQPGQSLTLIATANQGSEATYESGFVIDKFPISRPNLTFSTLTVSNMSPEDSSIYLCSVGRGVTGNTIYFGEGSWLTVV.

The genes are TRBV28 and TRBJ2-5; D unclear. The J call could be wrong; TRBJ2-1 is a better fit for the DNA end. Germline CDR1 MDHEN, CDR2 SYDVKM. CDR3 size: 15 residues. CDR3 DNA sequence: TGTGCCAGCAGTTTGAAACTCCTCATGGTTGATTTGCAGTTCTTC. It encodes CASSLKLLMVDLQFF.

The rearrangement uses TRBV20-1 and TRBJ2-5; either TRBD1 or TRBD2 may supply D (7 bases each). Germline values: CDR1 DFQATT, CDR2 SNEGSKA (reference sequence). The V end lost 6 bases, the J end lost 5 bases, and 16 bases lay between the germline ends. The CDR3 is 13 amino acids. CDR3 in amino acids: CSAETGRVETQYF. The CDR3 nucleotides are TGCAGTGCAGAGACAGGGAGGGTGGAGACCCAGTACTTC.

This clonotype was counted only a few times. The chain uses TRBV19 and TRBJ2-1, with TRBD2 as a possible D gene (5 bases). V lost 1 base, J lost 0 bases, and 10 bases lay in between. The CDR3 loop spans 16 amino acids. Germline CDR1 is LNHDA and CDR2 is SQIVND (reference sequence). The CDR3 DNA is TGTGCCAGTAGTATAGTTAGTGGGAGCTCCTACAATGAGCAGTTCTTC. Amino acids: CASSIVSGSSYNEQFF.

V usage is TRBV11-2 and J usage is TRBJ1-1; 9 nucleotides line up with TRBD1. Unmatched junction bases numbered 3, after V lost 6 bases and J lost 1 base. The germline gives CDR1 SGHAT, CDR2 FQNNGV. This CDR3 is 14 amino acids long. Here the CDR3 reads CASRTTGGNTEAFF. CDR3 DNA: TGTGCCAGCAGAACGACAGGGGGGAACACTGAAGCTTTCTTT.

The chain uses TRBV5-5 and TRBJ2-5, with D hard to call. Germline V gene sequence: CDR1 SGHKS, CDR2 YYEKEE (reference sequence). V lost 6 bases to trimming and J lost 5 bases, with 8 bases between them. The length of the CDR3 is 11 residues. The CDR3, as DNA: TGTGCCAGCACCCGGCTGGAGACCCAGTACTTC. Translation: CASTRLETQYF.

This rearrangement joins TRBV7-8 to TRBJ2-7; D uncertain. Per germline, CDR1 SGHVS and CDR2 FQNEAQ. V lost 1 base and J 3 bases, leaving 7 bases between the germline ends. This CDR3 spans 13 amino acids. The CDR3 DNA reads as TGTGCCAGCAGCTTAGATTTTTTCTACGAGCAGTACTTC. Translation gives CASSLDFFYEQYF.

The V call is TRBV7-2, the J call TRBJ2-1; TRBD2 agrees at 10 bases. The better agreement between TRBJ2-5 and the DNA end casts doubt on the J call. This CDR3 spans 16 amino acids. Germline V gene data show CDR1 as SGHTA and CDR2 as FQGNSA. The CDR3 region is CASSLRASGSRETQYF. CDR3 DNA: TGTGCCAGCAGCTTAAGGGCTAGCGGGAGTAGGGAGACCCAGTACTTC.

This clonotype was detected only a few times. For the CDR3, the DNA is TGTGCCAGCAGTTTGCTCCGCACAGTTAACGTCCTGACTTTC. It translates to CASSLLRTVNVLTF. The genes are TRBV28 and TRBJ2-6, with no clear D. In germline, CDR1 is MDHEN, CDR2 SYDVKM. Trimming removed 3 bases at V and 10 bases at J, with 13 bases between. CDR3 length: 14 residues.

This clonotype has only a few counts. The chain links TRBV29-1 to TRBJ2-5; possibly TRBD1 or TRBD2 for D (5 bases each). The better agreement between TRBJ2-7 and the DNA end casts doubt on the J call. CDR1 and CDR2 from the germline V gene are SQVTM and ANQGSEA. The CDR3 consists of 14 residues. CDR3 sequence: CSVLVSGGSYEQYF. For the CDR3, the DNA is TGCAGCGTTCTAGTTAGTGGGGGCTCCTACGAGCAGTACTTC.

The CDR3 reads CASSLDRGEGNIQYF. The CDR3 nucleotides read TGTGCCAGCAGTTTAGATCGAGGGGAGGGAAACATTCAGTACTTC. The chain couples TRBV12-3 or TRBV12-4 to TRBJ2-4; 7 positions agree with TRBD2. V was clipped by 1 base and J by 6 bases; unmatched bases: 6. This CDR3 has 15 residues.

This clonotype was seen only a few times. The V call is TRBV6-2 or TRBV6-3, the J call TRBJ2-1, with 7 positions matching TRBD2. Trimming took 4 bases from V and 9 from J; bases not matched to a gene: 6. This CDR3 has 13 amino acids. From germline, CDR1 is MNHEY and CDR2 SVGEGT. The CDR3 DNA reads TGTGCCAGCAGTTCCGGACTAGTTGGTGAGCAGTTCTTC. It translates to CASSSGLVGEQFF.

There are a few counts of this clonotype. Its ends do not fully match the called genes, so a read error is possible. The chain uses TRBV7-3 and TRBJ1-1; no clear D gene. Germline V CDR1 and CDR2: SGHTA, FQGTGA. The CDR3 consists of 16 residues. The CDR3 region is CASNLGGHLGNTEAFF. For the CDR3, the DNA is TGTGCCAGCAACTTAGGAGGGCATCTGGGGAACACTGAAGCTTTCTTT.

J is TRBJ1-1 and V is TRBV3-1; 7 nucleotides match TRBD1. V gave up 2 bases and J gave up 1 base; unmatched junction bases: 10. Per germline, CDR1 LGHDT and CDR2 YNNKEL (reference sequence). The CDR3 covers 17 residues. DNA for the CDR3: TGTGCCAGCAGCCAACCCTCAGGGGCAGGGGGGAACACTGAAGCTTTCTTT. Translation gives CASSQPSGAGGNTEAFF.

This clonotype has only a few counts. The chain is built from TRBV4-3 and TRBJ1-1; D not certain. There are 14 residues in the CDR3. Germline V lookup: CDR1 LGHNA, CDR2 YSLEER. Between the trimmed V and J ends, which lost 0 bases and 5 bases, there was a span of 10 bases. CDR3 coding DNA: TGCGCCAGCAGCCAAGATAGGGAGAGTACTGAAGCTTTCTTT. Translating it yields CASSQDRESTEAFF.

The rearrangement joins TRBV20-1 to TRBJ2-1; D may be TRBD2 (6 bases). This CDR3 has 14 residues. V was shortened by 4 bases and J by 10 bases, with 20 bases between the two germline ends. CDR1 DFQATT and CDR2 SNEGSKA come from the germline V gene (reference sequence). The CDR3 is CSATPPGLTPEQFF. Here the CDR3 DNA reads TGCAGTGCTACGCCCCCGGGACTCACTCCCGAGCAGTTCTTC.

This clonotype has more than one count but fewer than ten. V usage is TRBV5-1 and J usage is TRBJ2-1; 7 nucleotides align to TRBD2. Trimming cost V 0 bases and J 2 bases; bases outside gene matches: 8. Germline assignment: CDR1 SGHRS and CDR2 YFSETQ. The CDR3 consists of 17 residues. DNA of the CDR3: TGCGCCAGCAGCTTGGCCGGGGGGAGTGACGCCTACAATGAGCAGTTCTTC. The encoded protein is CASSLAGGSDAYNEQFF.

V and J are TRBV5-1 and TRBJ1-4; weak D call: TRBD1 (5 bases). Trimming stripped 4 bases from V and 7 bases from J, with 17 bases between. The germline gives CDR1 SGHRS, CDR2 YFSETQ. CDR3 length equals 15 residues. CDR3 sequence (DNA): TGCGCCAGCAGCCCCGGGACGGCGAGTACTGAAAAACTGTTTTTT. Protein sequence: CASSPGTASTEKLFF.

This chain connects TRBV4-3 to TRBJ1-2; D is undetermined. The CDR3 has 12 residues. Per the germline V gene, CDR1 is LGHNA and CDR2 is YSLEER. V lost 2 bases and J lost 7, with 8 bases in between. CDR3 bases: TGCGCCAGCAGCCAAAACTCCGTTGGCTACACCTTC. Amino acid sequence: CASSQNSVGYTF.

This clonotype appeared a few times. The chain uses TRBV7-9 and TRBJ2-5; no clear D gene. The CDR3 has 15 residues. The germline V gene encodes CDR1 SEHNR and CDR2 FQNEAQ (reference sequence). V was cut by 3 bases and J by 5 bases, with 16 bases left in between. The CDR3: CASSLADREPETQYF. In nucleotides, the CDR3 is TGTGCCAGCAGCTTGGCAGACCGAGAGCCCGAGACCCAGTACTTC.

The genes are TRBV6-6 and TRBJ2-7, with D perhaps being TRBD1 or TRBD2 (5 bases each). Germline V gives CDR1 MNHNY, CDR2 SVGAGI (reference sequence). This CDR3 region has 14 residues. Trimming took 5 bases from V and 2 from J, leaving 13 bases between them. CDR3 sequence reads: CASSKWDRTYEQYF. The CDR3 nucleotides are TGTGCCAGCAGTAAGTGGGACCGGACCTACGAGCAGTACTTC.

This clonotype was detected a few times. The CDR3 DNA sequence: TGTGCCAGCGACGACAGGGCCGCACCCCCTATTTACGAGCAGTACTTC. Protein: CASDDRAAPPIYEQYF. The chain couples TRBV6-1 to TRBJ2-7; 7 positions match TRBD1. This CDR3 is 16 amino acids long. Losses at the gene ends were 8 bases for V and 4 bases for J; bases not matched to a gene: 17. Germline V gene data show CDR1 as MNHNS and CDR2 as SASEGT.

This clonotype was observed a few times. The CDR3 DNA follows: TGTGCCAGCGGACTTGGGACAGCCAATTCACCCCTCCACTTT. Its protein is CASGLGTANSPLHF. The chain uses TRBV6-5 and TRBJ1-6, with TRBD1 matching over 7 bases. J was trimmed by 7 bases and V by 8 bases; bases with no gene match: 8. In germline, CDR1 is MNHEY, CDR2 SVGAGI. This CDR3 spans 14 amino acids.